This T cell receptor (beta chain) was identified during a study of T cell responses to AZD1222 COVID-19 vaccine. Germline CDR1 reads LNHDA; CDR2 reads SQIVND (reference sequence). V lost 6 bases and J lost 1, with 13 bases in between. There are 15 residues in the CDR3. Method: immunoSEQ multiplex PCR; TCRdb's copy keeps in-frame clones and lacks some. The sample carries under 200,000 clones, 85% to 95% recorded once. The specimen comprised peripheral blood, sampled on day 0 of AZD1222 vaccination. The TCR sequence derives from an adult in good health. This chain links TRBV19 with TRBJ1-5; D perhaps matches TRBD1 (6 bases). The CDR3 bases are TGTGCCAGTAGGAGGGGGGGCTCGAGCAATCAGCCCCAGCATTTT. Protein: CASRRGGSSNQPQHF.